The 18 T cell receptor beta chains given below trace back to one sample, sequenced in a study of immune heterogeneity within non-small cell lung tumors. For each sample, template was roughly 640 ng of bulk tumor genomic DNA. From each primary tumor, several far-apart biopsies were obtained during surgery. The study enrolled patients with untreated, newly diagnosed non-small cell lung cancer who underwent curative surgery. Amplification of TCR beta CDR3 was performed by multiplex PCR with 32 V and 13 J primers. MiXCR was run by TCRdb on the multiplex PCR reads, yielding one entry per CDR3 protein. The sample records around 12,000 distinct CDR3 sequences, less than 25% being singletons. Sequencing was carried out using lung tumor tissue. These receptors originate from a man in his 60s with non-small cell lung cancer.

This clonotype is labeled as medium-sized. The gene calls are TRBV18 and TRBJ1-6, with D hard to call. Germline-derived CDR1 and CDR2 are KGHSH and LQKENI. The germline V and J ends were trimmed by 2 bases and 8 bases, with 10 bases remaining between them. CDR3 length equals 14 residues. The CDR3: CASSPNMKDSPLHF. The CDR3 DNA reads TGTGCCAGCTCACCAAATATGAAGGATTCACCCCTCCACTTT.

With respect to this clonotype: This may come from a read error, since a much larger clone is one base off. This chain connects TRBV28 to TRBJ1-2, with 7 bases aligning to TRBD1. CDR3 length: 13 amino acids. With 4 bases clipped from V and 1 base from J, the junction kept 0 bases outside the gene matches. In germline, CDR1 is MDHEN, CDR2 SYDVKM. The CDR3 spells CASSWDSNYGYTF. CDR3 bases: TGTGCCAGCAGTTGGGACAGTAACTATGGCTACACCTTC.

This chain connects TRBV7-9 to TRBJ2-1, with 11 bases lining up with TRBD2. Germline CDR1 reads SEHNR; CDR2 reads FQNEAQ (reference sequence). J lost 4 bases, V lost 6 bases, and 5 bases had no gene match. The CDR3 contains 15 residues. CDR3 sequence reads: CASSLGLAEYNEQFF. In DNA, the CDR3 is TGTGCCAGCAGTTTGGGACTAGCGGAATACAATGAGCAGTTCTTC.

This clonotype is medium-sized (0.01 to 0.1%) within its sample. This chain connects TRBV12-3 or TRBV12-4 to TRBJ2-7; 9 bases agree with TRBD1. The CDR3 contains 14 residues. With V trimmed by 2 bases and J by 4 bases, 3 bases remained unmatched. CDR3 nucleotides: TGTGCCAGCAGTTTATCGACAGGGGGGTACGAGCAGTACTTC. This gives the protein CASSLSTGGYEQYF.

The CDR3 sequence: CSVLTGRETEAFF. Written as DNA, the CDR3 is TGCAGCGTTCTTACAGGGAGGGAGACTGAAGCTTTCTTT. The rearrangement uses TRBV29-1 and TRBJ1-1; tentatively, D is TRBD1 (6 bases). Trimming removed 5 bases from V and 5 bases from J, with 15 bases in between. CDR3 length: 13 amino acids. Germline V gene data show CDR1 as SQVTM and CDR2 as ANQGSEA.

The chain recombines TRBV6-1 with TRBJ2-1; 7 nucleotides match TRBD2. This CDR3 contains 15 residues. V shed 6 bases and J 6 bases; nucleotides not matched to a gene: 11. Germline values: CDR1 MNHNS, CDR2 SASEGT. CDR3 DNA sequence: TGTGCCAGCAGACGGCTAGCGGAGAGCTTCAATGAGCAGTTCTTC. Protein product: CASRRLAESFNEQFF.

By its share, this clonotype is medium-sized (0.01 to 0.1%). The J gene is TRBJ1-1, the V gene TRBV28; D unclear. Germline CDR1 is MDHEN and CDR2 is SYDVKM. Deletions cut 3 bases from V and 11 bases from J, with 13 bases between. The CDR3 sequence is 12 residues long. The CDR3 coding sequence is TGTGCCAGCAGTTTCGGGAAGGGCCGCGCTTTCTTT. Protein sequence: CASSFGKGRAFF.

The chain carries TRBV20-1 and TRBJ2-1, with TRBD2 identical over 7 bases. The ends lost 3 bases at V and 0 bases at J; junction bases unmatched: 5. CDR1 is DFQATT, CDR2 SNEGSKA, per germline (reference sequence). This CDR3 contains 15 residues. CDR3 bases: TGCAGTGCTAGGACTAGCTCTTCCTCCTACAATGAGCAGTTCTTC. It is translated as CSARTSSSSYNEQFF.

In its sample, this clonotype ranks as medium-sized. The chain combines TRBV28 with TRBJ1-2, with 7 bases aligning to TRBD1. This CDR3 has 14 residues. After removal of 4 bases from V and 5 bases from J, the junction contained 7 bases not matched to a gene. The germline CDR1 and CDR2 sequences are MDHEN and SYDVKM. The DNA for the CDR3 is TGTGCCAGCAGTTCTAACAGGGGCCGTTATGGCTACACCTTC. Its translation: CASSSNRGRYGYTF.

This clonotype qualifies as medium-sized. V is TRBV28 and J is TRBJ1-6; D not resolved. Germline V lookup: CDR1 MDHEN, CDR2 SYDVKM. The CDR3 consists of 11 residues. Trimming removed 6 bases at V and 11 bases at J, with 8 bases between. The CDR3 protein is CASRAGTPLHF. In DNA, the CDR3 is TGTGCCAGCAGGGCGGGGACACCCCTCCACTTT.

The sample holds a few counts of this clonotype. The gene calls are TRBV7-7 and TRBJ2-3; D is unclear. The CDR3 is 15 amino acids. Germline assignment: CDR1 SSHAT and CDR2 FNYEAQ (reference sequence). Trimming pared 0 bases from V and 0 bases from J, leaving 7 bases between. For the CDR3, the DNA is TGTGCCAGCAGCTTAGCTACAGCTAGCACAGATACGCAGTATTTT. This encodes CASSLATASTDTQYF.

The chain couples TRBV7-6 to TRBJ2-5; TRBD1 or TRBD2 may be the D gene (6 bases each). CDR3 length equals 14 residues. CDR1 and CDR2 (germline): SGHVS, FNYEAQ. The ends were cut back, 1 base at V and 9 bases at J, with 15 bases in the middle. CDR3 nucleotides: TGTGCCAGCAGCTTAGTGGAGGGGGGCCGGGCCCAGTACTTC. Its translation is CASSLVEGGRAQYF.

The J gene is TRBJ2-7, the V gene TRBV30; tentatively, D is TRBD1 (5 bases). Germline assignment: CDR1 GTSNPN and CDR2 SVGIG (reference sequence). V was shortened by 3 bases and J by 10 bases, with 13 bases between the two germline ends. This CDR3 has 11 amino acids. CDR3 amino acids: CAWSVQGPQYF. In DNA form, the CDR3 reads TGTGCCTGGAGCGTCCAGGGCCCCCAGTACTTC.

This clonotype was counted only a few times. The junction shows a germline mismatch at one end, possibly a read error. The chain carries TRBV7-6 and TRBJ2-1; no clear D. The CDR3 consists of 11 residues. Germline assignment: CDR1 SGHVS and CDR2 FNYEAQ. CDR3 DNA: TGTGCCAGCAGATTAGAACGGGAGCAGTTCTTC. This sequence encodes CASRLEREQFF.

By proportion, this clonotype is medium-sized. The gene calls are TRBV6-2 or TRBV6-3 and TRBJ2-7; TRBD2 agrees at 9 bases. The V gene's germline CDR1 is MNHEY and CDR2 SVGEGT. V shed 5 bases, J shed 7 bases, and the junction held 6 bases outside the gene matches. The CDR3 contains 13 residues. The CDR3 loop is CASSDSGSGEQYF. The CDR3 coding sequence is TGTGCCAGCAGTGATAGCGGGAGTGGGGAGCAGTACTTC.

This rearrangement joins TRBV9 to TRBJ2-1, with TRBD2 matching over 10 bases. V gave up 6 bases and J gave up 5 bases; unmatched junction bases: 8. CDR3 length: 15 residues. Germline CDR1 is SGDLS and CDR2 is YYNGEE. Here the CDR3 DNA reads TGTGCCAGCACGAGAGGACTAGCGGAACACAATGAGCAGTTCTTC. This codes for CASTRGLAEHNEQFF.

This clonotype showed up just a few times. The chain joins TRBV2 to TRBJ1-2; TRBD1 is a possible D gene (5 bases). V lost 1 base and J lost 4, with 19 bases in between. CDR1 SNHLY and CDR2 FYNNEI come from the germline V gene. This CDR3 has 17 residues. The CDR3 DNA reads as TGTGCCAGCAGTGAAGAGGGCCGAAGCCTAGGGGCCTATGGCTACACCTTC. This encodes CASSEEGRSLGAYGYTF.

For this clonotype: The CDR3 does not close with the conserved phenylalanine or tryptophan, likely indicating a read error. The CDR3 sequence is CASRRGQNIPDEQFC. CDR3 coding DNA: TGTGCCAGCAGAAGGGGACAGAATATACCGGATGAGCAGTTCTGC. The chain has TRBV7-9 and TRBJ2-1; 7 bases are shared with TRBD1. The CDR3 contains 15 residues. Germline V gives CDR1 SEHNR, CDR2 FQNEAQ (reference sequence). With 6 bases clipped from V and 8 bases from J, the junction kept 13 bases outside the gene matches.